The 14 T cell receptor beta chains presented below share a single source sample, sequenced in a study of cytomegalovirus exposure and HLA in healthy donors. PCR was performed using 60 Vbeta and 13 Jbeta primers. Method: immunoSEQ multiplex PCR; TCRdb's copy keeps in-frame clones and lacks some. The top ten clones hold more than 9% of a sample with fewer than 150,000 clones, less than 80% of them seen once. Sequencing was done on a sample of PBMCs. These receptors all come from a woman between 45 and 65 years old in good health and CMV-seropositive.

The chain couples TRBV19 to TRBJ1-1; 9 bases agree with TRBD1. The CDR3 has 14 amino acids. Germline V gene data show CDR1 as LNHDA and CDR2 as SQIVND (reference sequence). Germline trimming cut 5 bases from V and 4 bases from J; bases unmatched to any gene: 5. The CDR3 protein is CASSAPGQGTEAFF. The CDR3 region has the DNA TGTGCCAGTAGTGCGCCGGGACAGGGCACTGAAGCTTTCTTT.

The chain uses TRBV28 and TRBJ1-3, with D perhaps matching TRBD1 (5 bases). The V gene's germline CDR1 is MDHEN and CDR2 SYDVKM. The V and J ends lost 8 bases and 2 bases respectively, with 10 bases between them. The CDR3 has 13 residues. The CDR3 protein is CASSSGTGNTIYF. For the CDR3, the DNA is TGTGCCAGCTCTTCAGGGACTGGAAACACCATATATTTT.

This clone was detected only a few times. V is TRBV29-1 and J is TRBJ1-2; no clear D gene. CDR1 and CDR2 from the germline V gene are SQVTM and ANQGSEA. V lost 5 bases to trimming and J lost 2 bases, with 6 bases between them. The CDR3 is 11 residues long. CDR3 in DNA: TGCAGCGTTCCCGGGAACTATGGCTACACCTTC. Protein sequence: CSVPGNYGYTF. The complete variable domain, with remaining parts taken from reference TRBV29-1 and TRBJ1-2, reads SAVISQKPSRDICQRGTSLTIQCQVDSQVTMMFWYRQQPGQSLTLIATANQGSEATYESGFVIDKFPISRPNLTFSTLTVSNMSPEDSSIYLCSVPGNYGYTFGSGTRLTVV.

This chain joins TRBV18 and TRBJ1-1; 7 bases fit TRBD1. Germline V CDR1 and CDR2: KGHSH, LQKENI. This CDR3 comprises 14 residues. J lost 2 bases, V lost 7 bases, and 7 bases had no gene match. Here the CDR3 reads CASFSGQSNTEAFF. DNA for the CDR3: TGTGCCAGCTTCTCGGGACAGAGCAACACTGAAGCTTTCTTT.

V gene TRBV11-3 combines with J gene TRBJ2-3, with TRBD2 identical over 11 bases. Germline assignment: CDR1 SGHNT and CDR2 YENEEA. The J segment lost 3 bases and the V segment lost 5 bases, leaving 7 bases of the junction unmatched. The length of the CDR3 is 16 residues. CDR3 in DNA: TGTGCCAGCAGCCCCCGTAGCGGGGGGGATACAGATACGCAGTATTTT. This gives the protein CASSPRSGGDTDTQYF.

This sequence joins TRBV5-1 and TRBJ1-1; no definite D call. V lost 4 bases and J lost 5, with 18 bases in between. The CDR3 consists of 15 residues. CDR1 is SGHRS and CDR2 is YFSETQ in the germline V gene. The CDR3 coding sequence is TGCGCCAGCAGCACTGGACTATCCTCAGCAACTGAAGCTTTCTTT. It is translated as CASSTGLSSATEAFF.

The sample holds one count of this clone. This chain uses TRBV7-2 with TRBJ1-1; no definite D call. The CDR3 spans 13 residues. V was shortened by 4 bases and J by 2 bases, with 8 bases between the two germline ends. The V gene's germline CDR1 is SGHTA and CDR2 FQGNSA. The CDR3 loop reads CASSSDTNTEAFF. The CDR3 coding sequence is TGTGCCAGCAGCTCAGATACCAACACTGAAGCTTTCTTT.

J is TRBJ1-3 and V is TRBV14; perhaps TRBD1 as D (5 bases). Trimming left V 1 base short and J 2 bases short, with 6 bases between. This CDR3 spans 14 amino acids. Germline V gene data show CDR1 as SGHDN and CDR2 as FVKESK. The CDR3 region is CASSQGQPGNTIYF. The CDR3 coding sequence is TGTGCCAGCAGCCAAGGACAGCCTGGAAACACCATATATTTT.

This chain joins TRBV28 and TRBJ2-7; D unclear. Germline-derived CDR1 and CDR2 are MDHEN and SYDVKM. The V gene lost 6 bases and the J gene lost 7 bases, with 13 bases spanning the gap. The CDR3 is 12 residues long. CDR3 loop: CASRPNAGEQYF. The CDR3 DNA sequence: TGTGCCAGCAGGCCGAACGCCGGGGAGCAGTACTTC.

The J gene is TRBJ2-7, the V gene TRBV6-1; D may be TRBD1 (5 bases). Per the germline V gene, CDR1 is MNHNS and CDR2 is SASEGT. V dropped 4 bases and J dropped 3 bases, with 13 bases sitting between them. The CDR3 length is 14 residues. CDR3 loop: CASSAFTGFYEQYF. In DNA, the CDR3 is TGTGCCAGCAGTGCATTTACAGGTTTCTACGAGCAGTACTTC.

Here the CDR3 DNA reads TGTGCCAGCAGCTTAAGTGACGGAGCCTACGAGCAGTACTTC. Its translation is CASSLSDGAYEQYF. The chain joins TRBV11-2 to TRBJ2-7; D is uncertain. The CDR3 consists of 14 residues. V lost 2 bases and J 2 bases, leaving 10 bases between the germline ends. Germline V gives CDR1 SGHAT, CDR2 FQNNGV. Using reference TRBV11-2 and TRBJ2-7 for the parts outside the CDR3, the full variable domain is EAGVAQSPRYKIIEKRQSVAFWCNPISGHATLYWYQQILGQGPKLLIQFQNNGVVDDSQLPKDRFSAERLKGVDSTLKIQPAKLEDSAVYLCASSLSDGAYEQYFGPGTRLTVT.

This chain uses TRBV27 with TRBJ2-7, with D perhaps TRBD2 (6 bases). Germline loops: CDR1 MNHEY, CDR2 SMNVEV (reference sequence). The CDR3 is 15 residues long. V dropped 4 bases and J dropped 4 bases, with 17 bases sitting between them. CDR3 loop: CASSWDPGLGYEQYF. Here the CDR3 DNA reads TGTGCCAGCAGTTGGGACCCGGGACTTGGATACGAGCAGTACTTC.

V gene TRBV28 combines with J gene TRBJ2-7, with 9 positions matching TRBD2. CDR3 size: 18 residues. The V and J ends lost 5 bases and 1 base, in that order; junction bases with no gene match: 15. Germline CDR1 and CDR2: MDHEN and SYDVKM. The chain's CDR3 is CASSGWPAGGRVSYEQYF. The CDR3 nucleotides are TGTGCCAGCAGTGGTTGGCCCGCGGGGGGGCGAGTATCCTACGAGCAGTACTTC.

The CDR3 is CASSLTRELGYNEQFF. The CDR3, as DNA: TGCGCCAGCAGCTTGACCCGAGAACTAGGTTACAATGAGCAGTTCTTC. This chain joins TRBV5-1 and TRBJ2-1; D is perhaps TRBD2 (5 bases). CDR3 length: 16 residues. The germline V gene encodes CDR1 SGHRS and CDR2 YFSETQ. The V and J ends lost 1 base and 4 bases respectively, with 15 bases between them. The whole variable domain, filled in from reference TRBV5-1 and TRBJ2-1, reads KAGVTQTPRYLIKTRGQQVTLSCSPISGHRSVSWYQQTPGQGLQFLFEYFSETQRNKGNFPGRFSGRQFSNSRSEMNVSTLELGDSALYLCASSLTRELGYNEQFFGPGTRLTVL.